The rows below give T cell receptor beta chains drawn from one sample of a study of PD-1 blockade in classical Hodgkin lymphoma. Assay used: immunoSEQ multiplex PCR; TCRdb lists only in-frame clones, some missing. The data show 30,000 to 40,000 clones, with around nine tenths seen just once and 0.2% to 0.3% held by the top ten. Sequencing used CD4+ T cells from blood, obtained at baseline. These receptors originate from a human donor with classical Hodgkin lymphoma. The CDR3 runs from the conserved cysteine through the conserved F or W. The D gene is left open where the match is weak. Size is stated for part of the rows, as once, few or many counts, or as a class when the clone is expanded.

TRBV5-4	TRBJ2-1	.	19	TRBD2	CASSLVWGSGLADFGEQFF	TGTGCCAGCAGCTTGGTGTGGGGCTCGGGACTAGCGGACTTCGGGGAGCAGTTCTTC
TRBV4-1	TRBJ1-1	.	15	.	CASSQAQDLNTEAFF	TGCGCCAGCAGCCAAGCACAGGATTTGAACACTGAAGCTTTCTTT
TRBV27	TRBJ1-2	.	14	.	CASSTNRERKGYTF	TGTGCCAGCAGTACCAACAGGGAACGGAAGGGCTACACCTTC
TRBV2	TRBJ2-1	.	16	TRBD2	CASSEEGLAWKSKGFF	TGTGCCAGCAGTGAGGAGGGACTAGCCTGGAAGTCAAAGGGGTTCTTC
TRBV5-4	TRBJ1-2	.	16	TRBD1	CASSLAGTGESYGYTF	TGTGCCAGCAGCTTGGCCGGGACAGGCGAGTCCTATGGCTACACCTTC
TRBV14	TRBJ2-7	.	15	TRBD2	CASSHPSGGSYEQYF	TGTGCCAGCAGCCACCCATCTGGCGGGAGCTACGAGCAGTACTTC
TRBV7-2	TRBJ2-1	.	17	TRBD2	CASSLAISGGSYNEQFF	TGTGCCAGCAGCTTAGCGATTAGCGGGGGCTCCTACAATGAGCAGTTCTTC
TRBV9	TRBJ2-3	.	12	.	CASSRNLDTQYF	TGTGCCAGCAGCCGCAACTTAGATACGCAGTATTTT
TRBV5-1	TRBJ2-2	.	15	.	CASSRAGGFPGELFF	TGCGCCAGCAGCCGCGCAGGGGGGTTTCCCGGGGAGCTGTTTTTT
TRBV7-3	TRBJ2-3	.	13	.	CASSPRGADTQYF	TGTGCCAGCAGCCCCCGCGGTGCAGATACGCAGTATTTT
TRBV6-6	TRBJ1-4	.	15	TRBD1	CASSYTGTANEKLFF	TGTGCCAGCAGTTACACCGGGACAGCAAATGAAAAACTGTTTTTT
TRBV28	TRBJ2-7	once	13	.	CASGFGATYEQYF	TGTGCCAGCGGATTCGGAGCGACCTACGAGCAGTACTTC
TRBV10-1	TRBJ2-7	.	14	.	CASSENLVVNEQYF	TGCGCCAGCAGTGAGAACCTAGTAGTAAACGAGCAGTACTTC
TRBV5-8	TRBJ2-7	.	12	.	CASGPGLYEQYF	TGTGCCAGCGGTCCGGGACTCTACGAGCAGTACTTC
TRBV28	TRBJ1-1	once	11	.	CASSPRVRAFF	TGTGCCAGCAGCCCCAGGGTGAGGGCTTTCTTT
TRBV9	TRBJ2-1	.	14	.	CASSVGAGTHEQFF	TGTGCCAGCAGCGTTGGTGCCGGGACTCATGAGCAGTTCTTC
TRBV5-1	TRBJ1-5	few	15	TRBD1	CASSLGQGANQPQHF	TGCGCCAGCAGCTTGGGTCAGGGGGCTAATCAGCCCCAGCATTTT
TRBV30	TRBJ2-3	.	13	.	CAWMGQATDTQYF	TGTGCCTGGATGGGCCAGGCCACAGATACGCAGTATTTT
TRBV27	TRBJ1-5	.	15	.	CASRNAGGGYQPQHF	TGTGCCAGCAGGAACGCAGGAGGTGGTTATCAGCCCCAGCATTTT
TRBV5-4	TRBJ2-2	.	14	.	CASSFPTQTGELFF	TGTGCCAGCAGCTTCCCTACCCAGACCGGGGAGCTGTTTTTT
TRBV6-1	TRBJ1-5	.	15	TRBD1	CASVLWGQGGQPQHF	TGTGCCAGCGTTCTCTGGGGACAGGGTGGTCAGCCCCAGCATTTT
TRBV19	TRBJ1-5	few	15	TRBD1	CASSIAGQGNQPQHF	TGTGCCAGTAGTATAGCGGGACAGGGTAATCAGCCCCAGCATTTT
TRBV25-1	TRBJ1-4	.	13	.	CASRRGADEKLFF	TGTGCCAGCAGGCGAGGGGCGGATGAAAAACTGTTTTTT
TRBV19	TRBJ2-1	.	15	.	CASSIEGLLDTEQFF	TGTGCCAGTAGTATAGAAGGCCTCCTGGACACCGAGCAGTTCTTC
TRBV5-4	TRBJ2-7	.	14	TRBD2	CASSHGGLAEEQYF	TGTGCCAGCAGCCACGGGGGACTAGCGGAAGAGCAGTACTTC
TRBV15	TRBJ2-5	.	14	TRBD2	CATSTSGFQETQYF	TGTGCCACCAGCACTAGCGGGTTCCAAGAGACCCAGTACTTC
TRBV27	TRBJ2-7	.	15	TRBD2	CASSWRTSGSYEQYF	TGTGCCAGCAGTTGGAGGACTAGCGGGAGCTACGAGCAGTACTTC
TRBV15	TRBJ1-5	.	14	.	CATSRDLGEQPQHF	TGTGCCACCAGCAGAGATCTGGGCGAACAGCCCCAGCATTTT
TRBV2	TRBJ2-5	.	12	.	CASSEFRFLEYF	TGTGCCAGCAGTGAATTCCGGTTCCTAGAGTACTTC
TRBV5-6	TRBJ1-1	.	14	.	CASSLGALSVEAFF	TGTGCCAGCAGCTTGGGGGCGTTGTCCGTTGAAGCTTTCTTT
TRBV11-1	TRBJ2-5	.	15	TRBD1	CASSFSQGDGETQYF	TGTGCCAGCAGCTTCTCACAGGGGGATGGAGAGACCCAGTACTTC
TRBV10-3	TRBJ2-7	.	15	.	CAISESGGLTYEQYF	TGTGCCATCAGTGAGTCGGGCGGGCTCACCTACGAGCAGTACTTC
TRBV28	TRBJ1-3	.	14	.	CASARDGAGNTIYF	TGTGCCAGCGCACGGGACGGAGCTGGAAACACCATATATTTT
TRBV7-2	TRBJ1-5	once	15	.	CASSLGAGTNQPQHF	TGTGCCAGCAGCTTAGGAGCAGGGACCAATCAGCCCCAGCATTTT
TRBV5-1	TRBJ1-1	.	16	.	CASSLVRQGRNTEAFF	TGCGCCAGCAGCTTGGTCAGGCAGGGGAGGAACACTGAAGCTTTCTTT
TRBV5-1	TRBJ2-7	.	18	TRBD1	CASSLGPWDSHPGYEQYF	TGCGCCAGCAGCTTGGGACCATGGGACAGCCACCCCGGATACGAGCAGTACTTC
TRBV7-2	TRBJ2-7	few	14	TRBD2	CASSERTRVAEQYF	TGTGCCAGCAGCGAACGGACTAGGGTAGCCGAGCAGTACTTC
TRBV2	TRBJ2-7	once	14	.	CASSGVTGNYEQYF	TGTGCCAGCAGTGGAGTCACAGGGAACTACGAGCAGTACTTC
TRBV28	TRBJ1-4	.	15	.	CASSYRGATNEKLFF	TGTGCCAGCAGCTATAGGGGGGCAACTAATGAAAAACTGTTTTTT
TRBV21-1	TRBJ1-5	.	14	.	CASSKKQVGQPQHF	TGTGCCAGCAGCAAAAAACAGGTCGGACAGCCCCAGCATTTT
TRBV19	TRBJ2-7	few	13	TRBD1	CASSMGTADEQYF	TGTGCCAGTAGTATGGGGACAGCGGACGAGCAGTACTTC
TRBV5-8	TRBJ2-7	once	14	.	CASSFRGTAGEQYF	TGTGCCAGCAGCTTCCGAGGGACGGCTGGAGAGCAGTACTTC
TRBV28	TRBJ1-4	.	14	.	CASSLGFFSEKLFF	TGTGCCAGCAGTTTGGGGTTTTTCTCAGAAAAACTGTTTTTT
TRBV6-1	TRBJ2-7	.	14	.	CASSIETVTYEQYF	TGTGCCAGCAGTATTGAGACAGTTACCTACGAGCAGTACTTC
TRBV21-1	TRBJ2-1	.	13	.	CASPVQTNNEQFF	TGTGCCAGCCCCGTTCAGACCAACAATGAGCAGTTCTTC
TRBV2	TRBJ2-7	.	15	.	CASSEVGSAAGNLDF	TGTGCCAGCAGTGAAGTCGGAAGCGCGGCGGGAAACCTCGATTTC
TRBV5-1	TRBJ1-3	.	15	.	CASSRSDGPGNTIYF	TGCGCCAGCAGCAGGTCGGACGGCCCGGGAAACACCATATATTTT
TRBV5-1	TRBJ2-3	.	16	TRBD2	CASSYFSGSSTDTQYF	TGCGCCAGCAGCTACTTCAGCGGGAGTAGCACAGATACGCAGTATTTT
TRBV18	TRBJ2-2	.	17	TRBD1	CASSPVRTGSETGELFF	TGTGCCAGCTCACCAGTTCGGACAGGGAGTGAGACCGGGGAGCTGTTTTTT
TRBV6-6	TRBJ2-4	.	14	TRBD2	CASMGTSVKNIQYF	TGTGCCAGCATGGGGACTAGTGTCAAAAACATTCAGTACTTC
TRBV9	TRBJ1-4	.	16	.	CASSVGHHPANEKLFF	TGTGCCAGCAGCGTAGGACACCACCCGGCTAATGAAAAACTGTTTTTT
TRBV29-1	TRBJ1-1	.	11	.	CSVARQAEAFF	TGCAGCGTCGCTAGACAGGCCGAAGCTTTCTTT
TRBV29-1	TRBJ1-2	.	13	.	CSVGQATNYGYTF	TGCAGCGTTGGACAGGCAACTAACTATGGCTACACCTTC